Described below is a single TCR beta chain sequence and its context. Antigen: not known. This entry comes from a study of molecular identifiers for immune sequencing clone quantification. Whole-study results and caveats: Clones exceeding 20 RNA copies carried over 99% of effector molecules but under 1% of naive-cell molecules. Barcodes shared by identical TCR molecules could lead to underestimated sizes of highly expanded clones.

Bulk TCR libraries were made with methods that had been previously described and with listed TCR primers. MiXCR, applied by TCRdb to the PCR reads, yields one record per CDR3 protein. The sample includes around 460,000 distinct CDR3 sequences, 20% to 25% of them seen just once. Sequenced: naive CD8+ T cells from blood, with Jurkat cell RNA spiked in. Described subset: FACS-sorted CD8+CD4-CCR7+CD45RA+ naive T cells. This TCR was recovered from a human donor in good health. Some libraries in this study had Jurkat cell RNA spiked in.

DNA of the CDR3: TGTGCCAGCAGCCGTCAAAGGGTCGAGGGAATCGGCTACACCTTC. Translation gives CASSRQRVEGIGYTF. J is TRBJ1-2 and V is TRBV3-2. TRBV3-2 is a known pseudogene. CDR3 size: 15 residues.